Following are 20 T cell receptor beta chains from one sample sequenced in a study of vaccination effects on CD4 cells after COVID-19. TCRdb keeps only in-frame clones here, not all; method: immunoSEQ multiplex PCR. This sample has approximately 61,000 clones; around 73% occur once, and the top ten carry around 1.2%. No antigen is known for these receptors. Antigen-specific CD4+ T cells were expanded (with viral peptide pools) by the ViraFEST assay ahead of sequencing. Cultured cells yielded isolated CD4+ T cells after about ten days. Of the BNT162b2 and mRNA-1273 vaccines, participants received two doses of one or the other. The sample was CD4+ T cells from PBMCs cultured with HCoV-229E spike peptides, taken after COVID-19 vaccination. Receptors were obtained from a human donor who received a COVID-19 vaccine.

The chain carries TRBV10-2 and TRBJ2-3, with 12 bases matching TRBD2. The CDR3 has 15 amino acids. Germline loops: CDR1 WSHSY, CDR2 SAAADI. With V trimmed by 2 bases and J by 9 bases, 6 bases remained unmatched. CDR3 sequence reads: CASSEASGGVETQYF. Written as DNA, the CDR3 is TGCGCCAGCAGTGAGGCTAGCGGGGGGGTAGAGACGCAGTATTTT.

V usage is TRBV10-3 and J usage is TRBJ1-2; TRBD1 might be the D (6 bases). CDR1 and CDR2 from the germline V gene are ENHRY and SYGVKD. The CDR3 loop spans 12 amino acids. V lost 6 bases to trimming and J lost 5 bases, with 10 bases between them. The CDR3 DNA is TGTGCCATCAGGAAGGGACAATATGGCTACACCTTC. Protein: CAIRKGQYGYTF.

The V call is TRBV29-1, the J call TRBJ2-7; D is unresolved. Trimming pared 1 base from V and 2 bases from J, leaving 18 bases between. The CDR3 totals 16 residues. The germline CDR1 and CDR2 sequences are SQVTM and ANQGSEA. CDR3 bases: TGCAGCGTTGAAGGAAACGGCGAGACTCGGACCTACGAGCAGTACGTC. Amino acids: CSVEGNGETRTYEQYV.

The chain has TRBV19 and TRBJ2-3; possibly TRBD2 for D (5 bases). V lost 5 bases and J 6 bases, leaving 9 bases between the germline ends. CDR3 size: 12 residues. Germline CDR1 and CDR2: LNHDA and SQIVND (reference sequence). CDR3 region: CASSFRTDTQYF. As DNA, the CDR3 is TGTGCCAGTAGTTTCCGGACTGATACGCAGTATTTT.

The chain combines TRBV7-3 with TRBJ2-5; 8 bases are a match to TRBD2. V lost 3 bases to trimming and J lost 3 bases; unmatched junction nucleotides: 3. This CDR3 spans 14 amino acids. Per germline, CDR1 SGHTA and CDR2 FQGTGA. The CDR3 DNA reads TGTGCCAGCAGCTTTGGGCGGGAGGAAGAGACCCAGTACTTC. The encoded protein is CASSFGREEETQYF.

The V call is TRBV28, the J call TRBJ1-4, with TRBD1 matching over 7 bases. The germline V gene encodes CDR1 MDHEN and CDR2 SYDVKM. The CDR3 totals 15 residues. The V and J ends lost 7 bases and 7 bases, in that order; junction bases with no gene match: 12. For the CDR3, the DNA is TGTGCCAGCACCCCTGGCGGGACAGAGGGTGAAAAACTGTTTTTT. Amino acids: CASTPGGTEGEKLFF.

CDR3 sequence reads: CSASRQGLARETQYF. Written as DNA, the CDR3 is TGCAGTGCTAGTCGGCAGGGACTAGCACGGGAGACCCAGTACTTC. The gene calls are TRBV20-1 and TRBJ2-5, with 9 bases fitting TRBD2. The junction had 10 bases not matched to a gene; V was cut back by 3 bases and J by 5 bases. Germline V gene lookup returns CDR1 DFQATT and CDR2 SNEGSKA (reference sequence). The CDR3 extends over 15 amino acids.

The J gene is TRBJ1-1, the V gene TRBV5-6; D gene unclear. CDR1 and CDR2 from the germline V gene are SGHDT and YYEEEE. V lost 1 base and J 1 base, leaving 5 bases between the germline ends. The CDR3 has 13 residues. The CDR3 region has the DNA TGTGCCAGCAGCTTGCGGCCGAACACTGAAGCTTTCTTT. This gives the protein CASSLRPNTEAFF.

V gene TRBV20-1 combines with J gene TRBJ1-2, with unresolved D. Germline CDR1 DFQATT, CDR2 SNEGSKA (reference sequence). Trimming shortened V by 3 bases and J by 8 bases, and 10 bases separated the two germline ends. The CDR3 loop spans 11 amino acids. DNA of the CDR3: TGCAGTGCTAGCCGGGGTGGCGGCTACACCTTC. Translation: CSASRGGGYTF.

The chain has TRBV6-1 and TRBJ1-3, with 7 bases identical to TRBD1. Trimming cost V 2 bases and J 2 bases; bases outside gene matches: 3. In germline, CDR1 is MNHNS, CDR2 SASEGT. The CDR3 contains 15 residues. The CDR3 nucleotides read TGTGCCAGCAGTGAATGGGACAGAGCTGGAAACACCATATATTTT. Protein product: CASSEWDRAGNTIYF.

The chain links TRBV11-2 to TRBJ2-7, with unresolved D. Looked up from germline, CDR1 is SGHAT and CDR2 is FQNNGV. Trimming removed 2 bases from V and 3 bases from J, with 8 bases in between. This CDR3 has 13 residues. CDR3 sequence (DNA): TGTGCCAGCAGCTTAAAGGGCAGCTACGAGCAGTACGTC. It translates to CASSLKGSYEQYV.

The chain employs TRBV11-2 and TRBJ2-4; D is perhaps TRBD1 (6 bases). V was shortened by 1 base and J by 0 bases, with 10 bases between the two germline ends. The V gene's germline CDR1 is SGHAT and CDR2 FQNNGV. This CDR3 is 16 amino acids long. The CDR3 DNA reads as TGTGCCAGCAGCTTAGTACAGGGAGTAGCCAAAAACATTCAGTACTTC. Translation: CASSLVQGVAKNIQYF.

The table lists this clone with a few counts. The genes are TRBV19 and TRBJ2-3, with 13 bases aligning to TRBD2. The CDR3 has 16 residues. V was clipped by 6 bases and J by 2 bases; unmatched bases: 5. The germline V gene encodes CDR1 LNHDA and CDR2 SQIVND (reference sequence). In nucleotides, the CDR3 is TGTGCCAGTAGGAGGACTAGCGGGGGTTTCACAGATACGCAGTATTTT. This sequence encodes CASRRTSGGFTDTQYF.

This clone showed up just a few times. The CDR3 nucleotides are TGTGCCACCGCAACGCGAGGGATAGAGGCTTTCTTT. Translated, it gives CATATRGIEAFF. The chain joins TRBV5-4 to TRBJ1-1; D is undetermined. This CDR3 comprises 12 residues. Germline assignment: CDR1 SGHNT and CDR2 YYREEE (reference sequence). V was cut by 9 bases and J by 11 bases, with 20 bases left in between.

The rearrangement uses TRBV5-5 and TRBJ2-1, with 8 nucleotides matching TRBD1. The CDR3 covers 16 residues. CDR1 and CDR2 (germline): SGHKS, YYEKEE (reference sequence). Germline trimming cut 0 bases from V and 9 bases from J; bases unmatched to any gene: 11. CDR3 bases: TGTGCCAGCAGCTTGGGTTTCGGACAGGGTTTGGCTGAGCAGTTCTTC. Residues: CASSLGFGQGLAEQFF.

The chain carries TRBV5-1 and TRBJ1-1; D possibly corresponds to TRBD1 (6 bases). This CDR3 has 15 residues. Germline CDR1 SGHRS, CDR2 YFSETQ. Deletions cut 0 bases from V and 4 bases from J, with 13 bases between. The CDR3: CASSLGTEWGTEAFF. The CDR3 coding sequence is TGCGCCAGCAGCTTGGGGACAGAATGGGGCACTGAAGCTTTCTTT.

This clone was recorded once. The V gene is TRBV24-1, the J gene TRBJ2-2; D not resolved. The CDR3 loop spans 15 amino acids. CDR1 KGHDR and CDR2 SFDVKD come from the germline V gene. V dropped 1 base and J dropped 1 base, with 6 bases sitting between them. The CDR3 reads CATSDLGRNTGELFF. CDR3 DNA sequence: TGTGCCACCAGTGATTTAGGCAGGAACACCGGGGAGCTGTTTTTT.

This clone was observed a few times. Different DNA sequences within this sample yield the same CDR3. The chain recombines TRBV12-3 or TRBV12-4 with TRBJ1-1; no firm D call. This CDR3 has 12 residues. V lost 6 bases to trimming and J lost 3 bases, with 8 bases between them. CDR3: CASSPGYTEAFF. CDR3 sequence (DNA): TGTGCCAGCAGCCCGGGCTACACTGAAGCTTTCTTT.

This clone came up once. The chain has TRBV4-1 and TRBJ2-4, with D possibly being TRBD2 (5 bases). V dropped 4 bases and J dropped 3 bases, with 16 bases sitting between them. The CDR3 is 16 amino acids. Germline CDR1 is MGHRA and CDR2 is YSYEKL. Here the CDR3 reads CASSPRGPGFKNIQYF. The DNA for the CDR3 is TGCGCCAGCAGCCCACGGGGTCCGGGATTCAAAAACATTCAGTACTTC.

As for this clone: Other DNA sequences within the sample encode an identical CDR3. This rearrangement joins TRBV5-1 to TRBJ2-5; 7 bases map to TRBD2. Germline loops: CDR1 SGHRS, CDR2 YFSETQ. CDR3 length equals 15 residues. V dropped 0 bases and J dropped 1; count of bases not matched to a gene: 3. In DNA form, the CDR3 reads TGCGCCAGCAGCTTGGCCACGGGGGGCCAAGAGACCCAGTACTTC. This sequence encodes CASSLATGGQETQYF.